This is a list of T cell receptor beta chains from one sample in a study of blood T cells in healthy people across ages. MiXCR, run by TCRdb on the 5' RACE reads, gives a single entry per CDR3 protein. The table records more than 1,000,000 distinct CDR3 sequences, approximately 25% of them present only once. This sample also appeared in a second study, on T cells of mothers and their children.

Sequencing input: blood. The source is a girl under 10 years old in good health. CDR3s include the opening cysteine and the closing phenylalanine or tryptophan. D genes are given only for firm matches. Rows may omit the clone size; those that give it use once, few, many or a size class.

clone_size: .; j_call: TRBJ2-7; v_call: TRBV7-9; d_call: TRBD2; cdr3_nt: TGTGCCAGCAGCTCCTCAGCGGGGGGTCACGACGAGCAGTACTTC; cdr3_aa: CASSSSAGGHDEQYF
clone_size: few; j_call: TRBJ2-1; v_call: TRBV6-1; d_call: .; cdr3_nt: TGTGCCAGCAGGGTTTCCCAGGACTTACCAACCAATGAGCAGTTCTTC; cdr3_aa: CASRVSQDLPTNEQFF
clone_size: .; j_call: TRBJ2-5; v_call: TRBV2; d_call: .; cdr3_nt: TGTGCCAGCAAAGCGTCTCTGTACCAAGAGACCCAGTACTTC; cdr3_aa: CASKASLYQETQYF
clone_size: once; j_call: TRBJ2-3; v_call: TRBV7-9; d_call: TRBD2; cdr3_nt: TGTGCCAGCAACCTCGGGGGGGGTTATAGCACAGATACGCAGTATTTT; cdr3_aa: CASNLGGGYSTDTQYF
clone_size: .; j_call: TRBJ1-1; v_call: TRBV6-6; d_call: .; cdr3_nt: TGTGCCAGCAGTTATTGGGGCGACAGTATAAGCACTGAAGCTTTCTTT; cdr3_aa: CASSYWGDSISTEAFF
clone_size: .; j_call: TRBJ1-4; v_call: TRBV12-3/TRBV12-4; d_call: .; cdr3_nt: TGTGCCAGTCGGTTAAGGGGGATTCAGTTTTTT; cdr3_aa: CASRLRGIQFF
clone_size: .; j_call: TRBJ2-5; v_call: TRBV12-3/TRBV12-4; d_call: TRBD2; cdr3_nt: TGTGCCAGCAGCTATGCCAGCGGGGGAGAGACCCAGTACTTC; cdr3_aa: CASSYASGGETQYF
clone_size: few; j_call: TRBJ2-3; v_call: TRBV28; d_call: TRBD1; cdr3_nt: TGTGCCAGCAGTTTTGAGACAGGGCGAACAGATACGCAGTATTTT; cdr3_aa: CASSFETGRTDTQYF
clone_size: .; j_call: TRBJ2-5; v_call: TRBV29-1; d_call: .; cdr3_nt: TGCAGCGTTGAGGGGCAGGGTCAGGAGACCCAGTACTTC; cdr3_aa: CSVEGQGQETQYF
clone_size: .; j_call: TRBJ2-1; v_call: TRBV9; d_call: TRBD2; cdr3_nt: TGTGCCAGCAGCCTGCGGACTAGCGGAGGCTCCTACAATGAGCAGTTCTTC; cdr3_aa: CASSLRTSGGSYNEQFF
clone_size: many; j_call: TRBJ2-4; v_call: TRBV11-2; d_call: .; cdr3_nt: TGTGCCAGCAGCGGCGGGGGACAAATAGCCAAAAACATTCAGTACTTC; cdr3_aa: CASSGGGQIAKNIQYF
clone_size: few; j_call: TRBJ1-3; v_call: TRBV4-3; d_call: .; cdr3_nt: TGCGCCAGCAGCCAGGATACAGGACTCTCTGGAAACACCATATATTTT; cdr3_aa: CASSQDTGLSGNTIYF
clone_size: .; j_call: TRBJ1-1; v_call: TRBV6-5; d_call: .; cdr3_nt: TGTGCCAGCGTCGCACGTACTAGGGGCACTGACGCTTTCTTT; cdr3_aa: CASVARTRGTDAFF
clone_size: .; j_call: TRBJ2-7; v_call: TRBV5-1; d_call: TRBD2; cdr3_nt: TGCGCCAGCAGCTTGCTAGCGGGGAAGCAGTACTTC; cdr3_aa: CASSLLAGKQYF
clone_size: .; j_call: TRBJ2-2; v_call: TRBV20-1; d_call: .; cdr3_nt: TGCAGTGCTAGAGATCTATGGGGGGAGCTGTTTTTT; cdr3_aa: CSARDLWGELFF
clone_size: .; j_call: TRBJ1-2; v_call: TRBV27; d_call: .; cdr3_nt: TGTGCCAGCAGTTTGCTGGGGGACATGCGAGCGGGCTACACCTTC; cdr3_aa: CASSLLGDMRAGYTF
clone_size: many; j_call: TRBJ2-3; v_call: TRBV14; d_call: TRBD1; cdr3_nt: TGTGCCAGCAGCCAAGGTGGGACAGCCACAGATACGCAGTATTTT; cdr3_aa: CASSQGGTATDTQYF
clone_size: few; j_call: TRBJ1-1; v_call: TRBV13; d_call: .; cdr3_nt: TGTGCCGGCATTGAACGGACGGCCTCGGTCACTGAAGCTTTCTTT; cdr3_aa: CAGIERTASVTEAFF
clone_size: many; j_call: TRBJ2-1; v_call: TRBV29-1; d_call: TRBD2; cdr3_nt: TGCAGCGTTGAGGGGTGGGAGGGCGGAAGTGAGCAGTTCTTC; cdr3_aa: CSVEGWEGGSEQFF
clone_size: few; j_call: TRBJ2-5; v_call: TRBV5-1; d_call: TRBD2; cdr3_nt: TGCGCCAGCAGCCTATCTAGCGGGGGGGCCTACAATGAGCAGCTCTTC; cdr3_aa: CASSLSSGGAYNEQLF
clone_size: .; j_call: TRBJ2-1; v_call: TRBV4-3; d_call: TRBD2; cdr3_nt: TGCGCCAGCAGCCAAGATCTAGAGCGGGAGGCCCGCAATGAGCAGTTCTTC; cdr3_aa: CASSQDLEREARNEQFF
clone_size: .; j_call: TRBJ1-1; v_call: TRBV4-3; d_call: .; cdr3_nt: TGCGCCAGCAGCCACCGTGGGGGAACTGAAGCTTTCTTT; cdr3_aa: CASSHRGGTEAFF
clone_size: few; j_call: TRBJ2-2; v_call: TRBV12-3/TRBV12-4; d_call: .; cdr3_nt: TGTGCCAGCAGTTTATATGAAGGGGAGCTGTTTTTT; cdr3_aa: CASSLYEGELFF
clone_size: .; j_call: TRBJ2-7; v_call: TRBV20-1; d_call: .; cdr3_nt: TGCAGTGCTAGTCCCAGGGAAGAGTACGAGCAGTACTTC; cdr3_aa: CSASPREEYEQYF
clone_size: .; j_call: TRBJ2-3; v_call: TRBV5-6; d_call: TRBD2; cdr3_nt: TGTGCCAGCAGCTTTAGGAGGACTAGCGGCACAGATACGCAGTATTTT; cdr3_aa: CASSFRRTSGTDTQYF
clone_size: .; j_call: TRBJ1-2; v_call: TRBV12-3/TRBV12-4; d_call: TRBD1; cdr3_nt: TGTGCCAGCAGTTTGGGGGGACAGGGGGAGGTTGGCTACACCTTC; cdr3_aa: CASSLGGQGEVGYTF
clone_size: few; j_call: TRBJ1-2; v_call: TRBV29-1; d_call: .; cdr3_nt: TGCAGCGTTGAAGAGGCGGGGCGTTATGGCTACACCTTC; cdr3_aa: CSVEEAGRYGYTF
clone_size: .; j_call: TRBJ1-5; v_call: TRBV20-1; d_call: .; cdr3_nt: TGCAGTGCTACTGGGCCCGAAGATCAGCCCCAGCATTTT; cdr3_aa: CSATGPEDQPQHF
clone_size: .; j_call: TRBJ2-5; v_call: TRBV6-6; d_call: .; cdr3_nt: TGTGCCAGCAGCCCCGAACTAGGGCCCCAAGAGACCCAGTACTTC; cdr3_aa: CASSPELGPQETQYF
clone_size: few; j_call: TRBJ2-7; v_call: TRBV11-2; d_call: TRBD2; cdr3_nt: TGTGCCAGCAGCTTACTAACTAGCGGGTACGAGCAGTACTTC; cdr3_aa: CASSLLTSGYEQYF
clone_size: few; j_call: TRBJ2-5; v_call: TRBV7-2; d_call: .; cdr3_nt: TGTGCCAGCAGGCTAGGGGGGGCAGAGACCCAGTACTTC; cdr3_aa: CASRLGGAETQYF
clone_size: few; j_call: TRBJ2-2; v_call: TRBV6-1; d_call: TRBD2; cdr3_nt: TGTGCCACCAGACTAGCCCCAACCGGGGAGCTGTTTTTT; cdr3_aa: CATRLAPTGELFF
clone_size: .; j_call: TRBJ1-2; v_call: TRBV20-1; d_call: .; cdr3_nt: TGCAGTGCGAGCAAGGGGGACAATGGCTACACCTTC; cdr3_aa: CSASKGDNGYTF
clone_size: once; j_call: TRBJ1-2; v_call: TRBV4-1; d_call: TRBD1; cdr3_nt: TGCGCCAGCAGCCAGGCCGGGACAGGGTTTACCTTC; cdr3_aa: CASSQAGTGFTF
clone_size: few; j_call: TRBJ1-4; v_call: TRBV29-1; d_call: TRBD1; cdr3_nt: TGCAGCGTTGAAGGGTTGGGGACAGGGACAAAACTGTTTTTT; cdr3_aa: CSVEGLGTGTKLFF
clone_size: few; j_call: TRBJ2-1; v_call: TRBV5-6; d_call: TRBD2; cdr3_nt: TGTGCCAGCAGCTTGGGTGCGTCTAGCGGGAGTAGGAATGAGCAGTTCTTC; cdr3_aa: CASSLGASSGSRNEQFF
clone_size: .; j_call: TRBJ2-3; v_call: TRBV7-9; d_call: TRBD1; cdr3_nt: TGTGCCAGCAGCTTAATGTTTACGGGACAGGGAAGCACAGATACGCAGTATTTT; cdr3_aa: CASSLMFTGQGSTDTQYF
clone_size: .; j_call: TRBJ2-6; v_call: TRBV15; d_call: TRBD2; cdr3_nt: TGTGCCACCAGCAGAGAAGTACTAGCGGGAAACTCTGGGGCCAACGTCCTGACTTTC; cdr3_aa: CATSREVLAGNSGANVLTF
clone_size: .; j_call: TRBJ2-1; v_call: TRBV2; d_call: TRBD2; cdr3_nt: TGTGCCAGCAGTGAACGGGGGTGGGCAGCGGGGTCGGATGAGCAGTTCTTC; cdr3_aa: CASSERGWAAGSDEQFF
clone_size: few; j_call: TRBJ2-7; v_call: TRBV28; d_call: .; cdr3_nt: TGTGCCAGCAGCCTACCCCTGAGGGAGTACGAGCAGTACTTC; cdr3_aa: CASSLPLREYEQYF
clone_size: few; j_call: TRBJ2-7; v_call: TRBV12-3/TRBV12-4; d_call: TRBD1; cdr3_nt: TGTGCCAGCACCCCCGACAGGGGGCGCGGCGGGAAAGGCTACGAGCAGTACTTC; cdr3_aa: CASTPDRGRGGKGYEQYF
clone_size: .; j_call: TRBJ2-1; v_call: TRBV18; d_call: .; cdr3_nt: TGTGCCAGCTCCCCATGGACTGGCCACAATGAGCAGTTCTTC; cdr3_aa: CASSPWTGHNEQFF
clone_size: .; j_call: TRBJ2-3; v_call: TRBV12-3/TRBV12-4; d_call: TRBD2; cdr3_nt: TGTGCCAGCAGTTTAGTTGCGGGGGGCGACACAGATACGCAGTATTTT; cdr3_aa: CASSLVAGGDTDTQYF
clone_size: .; j_call: TRBJ1-1; v_call: TRBV12-3/TRBV12-4; d_call: .; cdr3_nt: TGTGCCAGCAGTTTTCAGGGGTCCTTCACTGAAGCTTTCTTT; cdr3_aa: CASSFQGSFTEAFF
clone_size: .; j_call: TRBJ2-3; v_call: TRBV29-1; d_call: TRBD2; cdr3_nt: TGCAGCGTTGAAGATCCGTCTAGCGGGGGGGTCACAGATACGCAGTATTTT; cdr3_aa: CSVEDPSSGGVTDTQYF
clone_size: few; j_call: TRBJ2-4; v_call: TRBV20-1; d_call: .; cdr3_nt: TGCAGTGCTACCGGCCCGCCCCGTCAAAACATTCAGTACTTC; cdr3_aa: CSATGPPRQNIQYF
clone_size: few; j_call: TRBJ2-3; v_call: TRBV7-6; d_call: TRBD2; cdr3_nt: TGTGCCAGCAGCCATACTAGCGGGAGAACGGATACGCAGTATTTT; cdr3_aa: CASSHTSGRTDTQYF
clone_size: few; j_call: TRBJ2-5; v_call: TRBV7-9; d_call: .; cdr3_nt: TGTGCCAGCAGCCGTCGTCATTCCGGGCCCCAAGAGACCCAGTACTTC; cdr3_aa: CASSRRHSGPQETQYF
clone_size: .; j_call: TRBJ1-2; v_call: TRBV11-2; d_call: TRBD1; cdr3_nt: TGTGCCAGCAGCTTAGAACGGACAGGCAGTGGCTACACCTTC; cdr3_aa: CASSLERTGSGYTF
clone_size: few; j_call: TRBJ2-4; v_call: TRBV4-1; d_call: .; cdr3_nt: TGCGCCAGCAGCCAAGATCATTACCTAAACATTCAGTACTTC; cdr3_aa: CASSQDHYLNIQYF
clone_size: few; j_call: TRBJ2-5; v_call: TRBV5-6; d_call: .; cdr3_nt: TGTGCCAGCAGCTCAAACACCGGGGTTGGAGAGACCCAGTACTTC; cdr3_aa: CASSSNTGVGETQYF
clone_size: .; j_call: TRBJ2-7; v_call: TRBV20-1; d_call: .; cdr3_nt: TGCAGTGCTAGAGTGGGAACAGACTACGAGCAGTACTTC; cdr3_aa: CSARVGTDYEQYF
clone_size: few; j_call: TRBJ2-7; v_call: TRBV11-2; d_call: .; cdr3_nt: TGTGCCAGCAGCTTAGTACCGGGAGAGGCTGAGCAGTACTTC; cdr3_aa: CASSLVPGEAEQYF
clone_size: .; j_call: TRBJ2-7; v_call: TRBV29-1; d_call: TRBD2; cdr3_nt: TGCAGCGCTTGGGGGACGGGAGGTCCCTACGAGCAGTACTTC; cdr3_aa: CSAWGTGGPYEQYF